These 10 T cell receptor beta chains were all obtained from the same sample, sequenced in a study of cytomegalovirus exposure and HLA in healthy donors (dated by TCRdb to about 2017). The method was the immunoSEQ multiplex PCR assay. A mixture of 60 forward primers for TCR Vbeta segments and 13 reverse primers for TCR Jbeta segments was used in the multiplex PCR. Entries here come from immuneACCESS through TCRdb and include only in-frame sequences with V and J called. Some clones fail to appear in such tables; in the studies checked, an unresolved V gene covers under half of the shortfall, and the cause of the remainder is unknown. Present in this sample are approximately 120,000 clones, over 60% of which were seen just once. Less than 2% of the sample is taken by the ten largest. The source material was PBMCs. These receptors originate from a middle-aged man in good health and CMV-seronegative.

V is TRBV28 and J is TRBJ1-1; no firm D call. The germline V and J ends were trimmed by 5 bases and 3 bases, with 7 bases remaining between them. This CDR3 region has 12 residues. The V gene's germline CDR1 is MDHEN and CDR2 SYDVKM. The CDR3 nucleotides read TGTGCCAGCAGTGCGATCGACACTGAAGCTTTCTTT. This encodes CASSAIDTEAFF.

The V call is TRBV10-2, the J call TRBJ2-7, with 8 bases aligning to TRBD2. V was pared by 2 bases and J by 6 bases, with 9 bases of the junction left unmatched. Germline CDR1 and CDR2: WSHSY and SAAADI. The CDR3 covers 15 residues. CDR3 protein: CASSEAGGAGVEQYV. CDR3 DNA: TGCGCCAGCAGTGAGGCGGGAGGTGCGGGGGTCGAGCAGTACGTC.

J is TRBJ2-5 and V is TRBV27, with unresolved D. V was shortened by 1 base and J by 1 base, with 7 bases between the two germline ends. From germline, CDR1 is MNHEY and CDR2 SMNVEV (reference sequence). This CDR3 spans 14 amino acids. CDR3 residues: CASSLFSSQETQYF. CDR3 bases: TGTGCCAGCAGTTTATTTTCCAGCCAAGAGACCCAGTACTTC.

This clone has a single count. The chain joins TRBV19 to TRBJ1-3; TRBD1 agrees at 8 bases. The CDR3 loop spans 16 amino acids. The J segment lost 0 bases and the V segment lost 5 bases, leaving 6 bases of the junction unmatched. CDR1 and CDR2 from the germline V gene are LNHDA and SQIVND (reference sequence). CDR3: CASSPGGKSSGNTIYF. Written as DNA, the CDR3 is TGTGCCAGTAGTCCAGGGGGCAAGAGCTCTGGAAACACCATATATTTT.

The chain combines TRBV11-2 with TRBJ2-7; 9 bases align to TRBD1. V lost 5 bases and J lost 6; bases outside the gene matches: 2. Looked up from germline, CDR1 is SGHAT and CDR2 is FQNNGV. This CDR3 region has 12 residues. Here the CDR3 DNA reads TGTGCCAGCAGCATGGGACAGGGCGAGCAGTACTTC. As protein: CASSMGQGEQYF.

The rearrangement links TRBV7-7 to TRBJ2-5, with a weak D call TRBD2 (6 bases). Germline CDR1 and CDR2: SSHAT and FNYEAQ (reference sequence). V shed 5 bases and J shed 5 bases, with 21 bases lying between them. The CDR3 has 16 residues. CDR3 in amino acids: CASSRASREVGETQYF. CDR3 DNA: TGTGCCAGCAGCCGTGCTTCTAGGGAGGTAGGGGAGACCCAGTACTTC.

The table lists this clone with a few counts. The V gene is TRBV5-1, the J gene TRBJ2-5, with TRBD2 as a possible D gene (6 bases). This CDR3 is 15 amino acids long. The germline V gene has CDR1 SGHRS and CDR2 YFSETQ. V gave up 4 bases and J gave up 2 bases, with 15 bases separating them. The CDR3 DNA sequence: TGCGCCAGCAGCGCAACATCGGGGGTTCAAGAGACCCAGTACTTC. Translated: CASSATSGVQETQYF.

The chain couples TRBV30 to TRBJ2-7, with 8 bases identical to TRBD1. V lost 4 bases, J lost 6 bases, and 2 bases stayed unmatched. Germline values: CDR1 GTSNPN, CDR2 SVGIG (reference sequence). CDR3 length equals 11 residues. In nucleotides, the CDR3 is TGTGCCTGGACAGGGGGCGGCGAGCAGTACTTC. Translating it yields CAWTGGGEQYF.

This clone has more than one count but fewer than ten. The rearrangement joins TRBV10-3 to TRBJ1-2, with 12 positions matching TRBD1. Unmatched junction bases numbered 4, after V lost 7 bases and J lost 4 bases. The germline V gene has CDR1 ENHRY and CDR2 SYGVKD. The CDR3 contains 14 residues. CDR3: CAITPGQGAYGYTF. The CDR3 DNA reads as TGTGCCATCACCCCGGGACAGGGGGCCTATGGCTACACCTTC.

V and J are TRBV18 and TRBJ1-1; D is unresolved. V lost 3 bases and J 2 bases, leaving 10 bases between the germline ends. Germline V gene lookup returns CDR1 KGHSH and CDR2 LQKENI. The CDR3 spans 14 residues. CDR3 bases: TGTGCCAGCTCACCCGGTTTGGGCAACACTGAAGCTTTCTTT. Amino acids: CASSPGLGNTEAFF.